A single sample gave rise to the 7 T cell receptor beta chains below, sequenced in a study of T-cell reconstitution after alpha-beta-depleted transplantation in children. Preparing the TCRbeta library involved the use of unique molecular identifiers. Each CDR3 protein gets one entry after TCRdb re-called the PCR reads with MiXCR. The top ten hold 4% to 5.5% of the sample, which has 350,000 to 400,000 distinct CDR3 sequences, more than 10% seen once. The input for sequencing was PBMCs, taken from the stem cell graft. The receptor set was obtained from a human donor who donated a stem cell graft to a child with Fanconi anemia.

This clonotype has ten or more counts. This chain joins TRBV20-1 and TRBJ2-2; 12 nucleotides line up with TRBD1. J lost 6 bases, V lost 5 bases, and 4 bases had no gene match. This CDR3 is 14 amino acids long. The germline V gene has CDR1 DFQATT and CDR2 SNEGSKA (reference sequence). CDR3 DNA: TGCAGTGCTCCGGGACAGGGGGCCTCCGGGGAGCTGTTTTTT. It yields the protein CSAPGQGASGELFF.

This clonotype was picked up a small number of times. DNA of the CDR3: TGTGCCAGCAGCGTTCGCCCTGGGACTGAAGCTTTCTTT. This codes for CASSVRPGTEAFF. The chain carries TRBV9 and TRBJ1-1; D ambiguous. Germline lookup yields CDR1 SGDLS and CDR2 YYNGEE. The CDR3 totals 13 residues. Trimming pared 2 bases from V and 5 bases from J, leaving 10 bases between.

Many counts were recorded for this clonotype. The rearrangement links TRBV4-3 to TRBJ2-3; 7 nucleotides match TRBD1. Germline-derived CDR1 and CDR2 are LGHNA and YSLEER. This CDR3 has 14 residues. V shed 6 bases and J 3 bases; nucleotides not matched to a gene: 6. The CDR3 here is CASSMTGNTDTQYF. In DNA form, the CDR3 reads TGCGCCAGCAGTATGACAGGGAATACAGATACGCAGTATTTT.

The chain is built from TRBV19 and TRBJ1-5, with D uncertain. V lost 7 bases, J lost 7 bases, and 14 bases lay in between. CDR3 length: 13 amino acids. Per germline, CDR1 LNHDA and CDR2 SQIVND (reference sequence). CDR3: CASKGGGNQPQHF. CDR3 nucleotide sequence: TGTGCCAGTAAGGGAGGAGGGAACCAGCCCCAGCATTTT.

The V and J genes are TRBV4-3 and TRBJ2-5, with a tentative D call TRBD1 (6 bases). Trimming cost V 4 bases and J 5 bases, with 14 bases left between them. Germline V gene sequence: CDR1 LGHNA, CDR2 YSLEER. This CDR3 region has 14 residues. The CDR3 DNA follows: TGCGCCAGCAGCCCCCACAGGGCTTCGGAGACCCAGTACTTC. Translated, it gives CASSPHRASETQYF.

The rearrangement joins TRBV28 to TRBJ2-1, with D possibly TRBD2 on 5 matching bases. V was pared by 5 bases and J by 7 bases, with 21 bases between. This CDR3 is built from 16 residues. Germline V lookup: CDR1 MDHEN, CDR2 SYDVKM. CDR3 DNA sequence: TGTGCCAGCAGTCGTCCTGGGCTAGCTGATGTGAATGAGCAGTTCTTC. It is translated as CASSRPGLADVNEQFF.

This clonotype was detected a few times. This chain links TRBV12-3 or TRBV12-4 with TRBJ2-1; D is perhaps TRBD2 (5 bases). The ends were cut back, 3 bases at V and 12 bases at J, with 15 bases in the middle. CDR3 length: 13 amino acids. The CDR3 nucleotides are TGTGCCAGCAGTTTGAGCGGAGAAAGGTGGCAGTTCTTC. Protein: CASSLSGERWQFF.